These T cell receptor beta chains were read from a single sample in a study of cytomegalovirus exposure and HLA in healthy donors. Sequencing used immunoSEQ multiplex PCR; TCRdb keeps in-frame clones, though not all of them. The sample contains under 85,000 clones, around 77% of which appear only once. Sequencing was performed on PBMCs. These TCRs come from a woman between 40 and 55 years old in good health and CMV-seropositive. CDR3s include the opening cysteine and the closing phenylalanine or tryptophan. A D gene is named only where the DNA matches it firmly. Clone size is given for some rows only: seen once, a few or many times, or a class if the clone is expanded.

V,D,size,J,DNA,CDR3
TRBV12-5,NA,NA,TRBJ1-2,TGTGCTAGTGGTTTGGTACCGGGCTATGGCTACACCTTC,CASGLVPGYGYTF
TRBV7-2,TRBD2,NA,TRBJ2-1,TGTGCCAGCAGCGTGGGACTAGCGAAAAACAATGAGCAGTTCTTC,CASSVGLAKNNEQFF
TRBV15,TRBD1,NA,TRBJ1-1,TGTGCCACCAGGTCAGGGGGCGGGTACACTGAAGCTTTCTTT,CATRSGGGYTEAFF
TRBV7-2,NA,NA,TRBJ2-5,TGTGCCAGCAGCTTTGAGGTAGCGACCCAGTACTTC,CASSFEVATQYF
TRBV19,TRBD1,NA,TRBJ1-1,TGTGCCAGTAGGACAGGGGTGAACACTGAAGCTTTCTTT,CASRTGVNTEAFF
TRBV7-6,NA,NA,TRBJ2-2,TGTGCCAGCAGCTCGTGGGAACAGGGGAACACCGGGGAGCTGTTTTTT,CASSSWEQGNTGELFF
TRBV7-9,TRBD2,NA,TRBJ2-1,TGTGCCAGCAGCGTAACTAGCGGGAGGTCTGGAAATGAGCAGTTCTTC,CASSVTSGRSGNEQFF
TRBV18,NA,NA,TRBJ2-3,TGTGCCAGCTCACCTACAGGTAGTAACACAGATACGCAGTATTTT,CASSPTGSNTDTQYF
TRBV30,NA,NA,TRBJ1-1,TGTGCCTGGAGTTTGTGGGGGGGGTCTTGGGTTGAAGCTTTCTTT,CAWSLWGGSWVEAFF
TRBV11-2,TRBD1,NA,TRBJ2-7,TGTGCCAGCAGGACCGTCAGGGGGACCTACGAGCAGTACTTC,CASRTVRGTYEQYF
TRBV6-1,NA,NA,TRBJ1-4,TGTGCCAGCAGTTTTTCCAGGGGTGGGAATGAAAAACTGTTTTTT,CASSFSRGGNEKLFF
TRBV7-9,TRBD1,NA,TRBJ1-4,TGTGCCAGCAGCTTATGGGGACAGGGAGACCTGTTTTTT,CASSLWGQGDLFF
TRBV5-1,TRBD2,NA,TRBJ2-5,TGCGCCAGCAGCTTGGAGGCGGGGGTTGAGACCCAGTACTTC,CASSLEAGVETQYF
TRBV7-9,NA,NA,TRBJ1-2,TGTGCCAGCAGCTTATTCGAGGCCTGGGATGGCTACACCTTC,CASSLFEAWDGYTF
TRBV30,NA,NA,TRBJ1-5,TGTGCCTGGAGTGTACGAGGGGGTCTCAATCAGCCCCAGCATTTT,CAWSVRGGLNQPQHF
TRBV29-1,NA,NA,TRBJ2-7,TGCAGCGCCGGACAGTCCTACGAGCAGTACTTC,CSAGQSYEQYF
TRBV2,NA,once,TRBJ1-2,TGTGCCAGCAGGGACGGACTCTATGGCTACACCTTC,CASRDGLYGYTF
TRBV6-1,NA,NA,TRBJ2-5,TGTGCCAGCATAGGGGTAGGAGAGACCCAGTACTTC,CASIGVGETQYF
TRBV6-1,TRBD1,few,TRBJ1-4,TGTGCCAGCATAATTGACAGGGGGAGTGAAAAACTGTTTTTT,CASIIDRGSEKLFF
TRBV9,TRBD2,once,TRBJ2-1,TGTGCCAGCAGCGTAGAAGGGAGGACTAGCGGGGGTCTTTACAATGAGCAGTTCTTC,CASSVEGRTSGGLYNEQFF
TRBV4-1,TRBD1,NA,TRBJ1-4,TGCGCCAGCAGCCAAGATACGGGACAGACTAATGAAAAACTGTTTTTT,CASSQDTGQTNEKLFF
TRBV6-1,NA,NA,TRBJ1-2,TGTGCCAGCAGTGAAGCTGGGCCACCCGGAAACTATGGCTACACCTTC,CASSEAGPPGNYGYTF
TRBV21-1,NA,NA,TRBJ1-1,TGTGCCAGCAGCAAGTTTAGGACAGGGGAGGGGATCACTGAAGCTTTCTTT,CASSKFRTGEGITEAFF
TRBV6-1,NA,NA,TRBJ2-7,TGTGCCGCGGAGCTGTCCGGCTCCTACGAGCAGTACTTC,CAAELSGSYEQYF
TRBV5-6,TRBD2,NA,TRBJ2-1,TGTGCCAGCAGCTTGTTTTCGTCTAGCGGGAGTAGGAATGAGCAGTTCTTC,CASSLFSSSGSRNEQFF
TRBV15,NA,NA,TRBJ1-6,TGTGCCACCAGCAACAATCGGGACACGGGTTCACCCCTCCACTTT,CATSNNRDTGSPLHF
TRBV7-8,NA,NA,TRBJ1-1,TGTGCCAGCAGCTTAGTGGGCAGGAGTGGAGGAGCTTTCTTT,CASSLVGRSGGAFF